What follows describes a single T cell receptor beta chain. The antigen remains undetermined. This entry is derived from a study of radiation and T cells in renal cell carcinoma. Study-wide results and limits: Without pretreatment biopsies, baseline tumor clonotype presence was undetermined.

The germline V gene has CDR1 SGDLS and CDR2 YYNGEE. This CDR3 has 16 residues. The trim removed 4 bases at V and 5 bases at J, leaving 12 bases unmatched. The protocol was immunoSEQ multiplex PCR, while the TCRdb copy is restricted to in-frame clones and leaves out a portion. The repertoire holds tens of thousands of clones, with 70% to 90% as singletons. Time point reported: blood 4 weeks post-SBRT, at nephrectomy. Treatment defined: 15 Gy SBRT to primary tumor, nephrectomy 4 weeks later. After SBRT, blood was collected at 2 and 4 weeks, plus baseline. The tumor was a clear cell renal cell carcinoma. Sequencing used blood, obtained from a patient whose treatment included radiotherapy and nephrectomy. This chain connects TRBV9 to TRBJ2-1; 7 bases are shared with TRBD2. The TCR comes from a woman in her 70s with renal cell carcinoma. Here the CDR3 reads CASSSPPAGVNNEQFF. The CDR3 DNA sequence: TGTGCCAGCAGCTCCCCCCCCGCGGGGGTGAACAATGAGCAGTTCTTC.